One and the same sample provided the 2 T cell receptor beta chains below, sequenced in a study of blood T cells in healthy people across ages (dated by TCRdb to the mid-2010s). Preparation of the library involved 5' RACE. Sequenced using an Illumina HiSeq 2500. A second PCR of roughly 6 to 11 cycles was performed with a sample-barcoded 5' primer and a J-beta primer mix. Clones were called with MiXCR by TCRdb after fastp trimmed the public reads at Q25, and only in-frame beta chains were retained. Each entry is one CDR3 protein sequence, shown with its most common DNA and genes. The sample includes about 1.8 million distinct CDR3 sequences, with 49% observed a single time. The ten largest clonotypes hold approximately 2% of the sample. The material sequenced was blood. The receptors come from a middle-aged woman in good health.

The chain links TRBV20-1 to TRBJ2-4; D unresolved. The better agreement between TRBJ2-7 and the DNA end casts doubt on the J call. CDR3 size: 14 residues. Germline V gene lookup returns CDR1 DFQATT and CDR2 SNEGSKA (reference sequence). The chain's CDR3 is CSAALGSRAHEQYF. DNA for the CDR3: TGCAGTGCTGCCCTAGGCAGTCGAGCCCACGAGCAGTACTTC.

The CDR3 spells CASSLSTAPIPNSPLHF. DNA for the CDR3: TGCGCCAGCAGCTTGTCGACAGCACCCATACCGAATTCACCCCTCCACTTT. The chain is built from TRBV5-1 and TRBJ1-6; maybe TRBD1 (5 bases). From germline, CDR1 is SGHRS and CDR2 YFSETQ. V was trimmed by 1 base and J by 7 bases, leaving 18 bases between them. The CDR3 loop spans 17 amino acids.